This paragraph covers one T cell receptor (beta chain) sequence. This clonotype showed up many times. The antigen this receptor binds is unknown. Base qualities are not recorded, but no much larger clone differs from it by a single base. The CDR3 starts with the cysteine, ends with the phenylalanine, and has 15 residues. CDR3 DNA is the only sequence kept; it has 45 bases, read in frame from the first base. After removal of 2 bases from V and 0 bases from J, the junction retains 2 bases not matched to a gene. For CDR1 and CDR2, the germline V gene lists SGHRS and YFSETQ. Instrument used: Illumina NovaSeq 6000. TCR cDNA was made using 5'RACE template switching, a step that added a universal primer site and unique molecular identifiers. cDNA synthesis was primed from both the TCR alpha and TCR beta constant segments. Library amplification involved two PCR steps, and the second step added sample barcodes and sequencing adapters. Sequencing of libraries was done on Illumina HiSeq 2500 (2x100 bp) or NovaSeq (2x150 bp). In the original analysis: MIGEC handled demultiplexing of reads and collapsing into UMI consensus sequences, while MiXCR performed V(D)J alignment. Clonotypes responding to the vaccine were identified with edgeR on replicate PBMC samples, with the criteria of FDR below 0.01 and a log2 fold change above 5 up to day 15. CD4 or CD8 identity was assigned to each bulk clonotype according to whether the clonotype was present at higher abundance in the sequenced CD4 repertoire or the sequenced CD8 repertoire. In TCRdb, the public reads were trimmed at Q25 with fastp and aligned with MiXCR, with productive beta chains retained. Here each entry gathers all rows of one CDR3 protein and keeps the most common genes and DNA. The V and J calls here are based on TCRdb, not the publication. This sample is represented by about 220,000 distinct CDR3 sequences; about 3% of them were singletons. The biggest ten clones account for around 3.2% of the sample.

Sample treatment or condition, as interpreted from the label and publication: live attenuated yellow fever vaccine strain. A standard Ficoll-Paque protocol was used to isolate PBMCs from peripheral blood. CD4 and CD8 T-cell fractions were isolated with Dynabeads CD4 and CD8 positive selection kits. TriZol was used to extract RNA from bulk PBMCs, from CD4 and CD8 fractions, and from dextramer-positive and dextramer-negative fractions. The entry originates in a study of T cells after yellow fever vaccination (dated by TCRdb to about 2019). About the investigation overall: Libraries from fractions with low cell numbers were prepared with the SMART-Seq v4 Ultra Low Input RNA kit. Bulk TCR alpha and beta repertoires were sequenced longitudinally to track T-cell clones before and after primary and booster YFV17D yellow fever vaccination. Two healthy male donors made up the cohort, one aged 18 to 30 years and the other aged 30 to 40 years. Blood was drawn at multiple timepoints before and after primary and secondary immunization, with bulk PBMC replicates and cell subsets isolated. Broad study findings and their caveats: Only a couple of donors were included in the study, so the extent to which the findings can be generalized is limited. Because abundant contaminating clonotypes from the bulk population could be contained in FACS-sorted repertoires, computational filtering was required. A small fraction of clonotypes showed up in both the CD4 and CD8 compartments, probably as a result of convergent recombination. Most clones expanded after primary vaccination were re-detected after the booster (approximately 95% of CD4 and around nine tenths of CD8), suggesting broad memory maintenance. The secondary T-cell response was weaker than the primary response but faster, peaking on day 5 instead of day 15.

The chain is assembled from TRBV5-1 and TRBJ2-5, with 9 bases matching TRBD1. The receptor comes from a man aged 18 to 29 who received the YFV17D yellow fever vaccine. Here the sequenced sample was CD4+ T cells sorted from PBMCs, taken 10 days after the yellow fever booster vaccination. The sequenced DNA is TGCGCCAGCAGCTTACAGGGGGCCGACCAAGAGACCCAGTACTTC. This translates into CASSLQGADQETQYF.